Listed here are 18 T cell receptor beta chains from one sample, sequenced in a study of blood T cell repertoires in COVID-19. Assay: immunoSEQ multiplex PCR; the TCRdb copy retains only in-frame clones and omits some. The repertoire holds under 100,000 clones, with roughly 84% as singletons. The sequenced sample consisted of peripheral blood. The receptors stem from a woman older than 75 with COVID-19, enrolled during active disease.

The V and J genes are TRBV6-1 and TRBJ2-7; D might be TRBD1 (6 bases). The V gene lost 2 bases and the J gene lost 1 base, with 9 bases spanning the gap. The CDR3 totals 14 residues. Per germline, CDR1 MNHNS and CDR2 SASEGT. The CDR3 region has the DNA TGTGCCAGCAGTGAATGGGGGCCTTCCTACGAGCAGTACTTC. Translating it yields CASSEWGPSYEQYF.

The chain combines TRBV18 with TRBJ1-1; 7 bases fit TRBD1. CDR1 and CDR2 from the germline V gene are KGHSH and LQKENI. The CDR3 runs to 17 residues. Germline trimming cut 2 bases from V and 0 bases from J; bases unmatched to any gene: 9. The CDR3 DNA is TGTGCCAGCTCACCATTGAGACAGGGTGATTTGAACACTGAAGCTTTCTTT. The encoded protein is CASSPLRQGDLNTEAFF.

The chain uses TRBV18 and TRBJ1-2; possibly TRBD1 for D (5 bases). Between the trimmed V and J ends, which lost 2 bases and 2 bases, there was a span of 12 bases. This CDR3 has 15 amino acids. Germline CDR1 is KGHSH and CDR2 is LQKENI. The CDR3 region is CASSPLQANNYGYTF. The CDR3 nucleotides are TGTGCCAGCTCACCATTACAGGCAAACAACTATGGCTACACCTTC.

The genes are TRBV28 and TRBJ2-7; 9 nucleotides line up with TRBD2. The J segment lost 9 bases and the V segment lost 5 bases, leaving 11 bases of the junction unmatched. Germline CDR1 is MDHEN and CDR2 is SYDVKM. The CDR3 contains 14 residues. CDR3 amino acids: CASSTPGLASVQYF. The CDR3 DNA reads TGTGCCAGCAGTACCCCGGGACTAGCATCGGTGCAGTACTTC.

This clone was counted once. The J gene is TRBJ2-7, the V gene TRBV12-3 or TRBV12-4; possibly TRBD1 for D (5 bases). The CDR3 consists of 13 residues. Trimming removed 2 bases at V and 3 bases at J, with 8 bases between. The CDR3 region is CASSLSQGYEQYF. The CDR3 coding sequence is TGTGCCAGCAGTTTAAGCCAGGGCTACGAGCAGTACTTC.

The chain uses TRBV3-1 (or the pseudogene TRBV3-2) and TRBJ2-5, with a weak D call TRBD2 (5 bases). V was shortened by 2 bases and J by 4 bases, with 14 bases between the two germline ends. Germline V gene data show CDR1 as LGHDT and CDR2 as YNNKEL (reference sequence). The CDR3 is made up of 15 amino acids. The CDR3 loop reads CASSQRRGSTETQYF. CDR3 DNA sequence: TGTGCCAGCAGCCAACGCCGCGGGTCAACAGAGACCCAGTACTTC.

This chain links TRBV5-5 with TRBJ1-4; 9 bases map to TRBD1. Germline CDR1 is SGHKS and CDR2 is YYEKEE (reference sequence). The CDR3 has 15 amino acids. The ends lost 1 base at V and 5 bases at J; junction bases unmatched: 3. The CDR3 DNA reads TGTGCCAGCAGCTTGCCGGGACAGGGAAATGAAAAACTGTTTTTT. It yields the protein CASSLPGQGNEKLFF.

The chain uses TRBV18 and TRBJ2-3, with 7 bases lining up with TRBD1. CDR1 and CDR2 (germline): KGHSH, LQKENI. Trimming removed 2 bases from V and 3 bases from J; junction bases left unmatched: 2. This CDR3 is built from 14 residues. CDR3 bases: TGTGCCAGCTCACCAGTCAGGGGGACAGATACGCAGTATTTT. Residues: CASSPVRGTDTQYF.

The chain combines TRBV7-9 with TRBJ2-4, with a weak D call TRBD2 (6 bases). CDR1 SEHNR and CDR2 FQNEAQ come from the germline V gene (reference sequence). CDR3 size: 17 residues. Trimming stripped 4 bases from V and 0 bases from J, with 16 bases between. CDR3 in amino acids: CASSWGGGVLAKNIQYF. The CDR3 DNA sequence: TGTGCCAGCAGCTGGGGCGGAGGGGTTCTAGCCAAAAACATTCAGTACTTC.

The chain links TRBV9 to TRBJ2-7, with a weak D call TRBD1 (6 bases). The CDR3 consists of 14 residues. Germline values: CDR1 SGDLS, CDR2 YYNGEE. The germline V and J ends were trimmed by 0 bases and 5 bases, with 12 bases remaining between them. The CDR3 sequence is CASSVGTVPDEQYF. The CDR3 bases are TGTGCCAGCAGCGTAGGGACAGTTCCAGACGAGCAGTACTTC.

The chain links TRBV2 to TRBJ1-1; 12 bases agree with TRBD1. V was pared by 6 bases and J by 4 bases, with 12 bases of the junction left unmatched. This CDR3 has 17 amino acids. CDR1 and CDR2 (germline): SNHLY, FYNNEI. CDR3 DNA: TGTGCCAGCAGGGAAACCGGGACAGGGGGCGTTGGCACTGAAGCTTTCTTT. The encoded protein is CASRETGTGGVGTEAFF.

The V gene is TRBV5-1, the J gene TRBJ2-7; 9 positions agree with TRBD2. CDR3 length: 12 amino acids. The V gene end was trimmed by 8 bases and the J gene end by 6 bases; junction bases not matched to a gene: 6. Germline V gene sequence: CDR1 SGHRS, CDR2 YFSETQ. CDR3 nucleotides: TGCGCCAGTAGGCGGGAGGGTGCCGAGCAGTACTTC. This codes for CASRREGAEQYF.

Here the CDR3 DNA reads TGTGCCAGCAGTTACCGATTTTTTCAGGGGAACTATGGCTACACCTTC. It translates to CASSYRFFQGNYGYTF. The chain joins TRBV6-5 to TRBJ1-2; D is perhaps TRBD1 (6 bases). The germline CDR1 and CDR2 sequences are MNHEY and SVGAGI. Trimming shortened V by 2 bases and J by 2 bases, and 15 bases separated the two germline ends. The CDR3 runs to 16 residues.

The CDR3 loop reads CASSSRAGGPYEQYF. The CDR3 nucleotides are TGTGCCAGCAGCTCCAGAGCGGGAGGGCCTTACGAGCAGTACTTC. V is TRBV2 and J is TRBJ2-7; 10 nucleotides agree with TRBD2. The CDR3 spans 15 residues. Germline loops: CDR1 SNHLY, CDR2 FYNNEI. V dropped 6 bases and J dropped 4; count of bases not matched to a gene: 9.

The CDR3 is CATNRVMGEQYF. The CDR3 DNA is TGTGCGACGAACAGGGTAATGGGCGAGCAGTACTTC. This sequence joins TRBV30 and TRBJ2-7, with D maybe TRBD1 (6 bases). CDR3 size: 12 residues. Germline-derived CDR1 and CDR2 are GTSNPN and SVGIG (reference sequence).

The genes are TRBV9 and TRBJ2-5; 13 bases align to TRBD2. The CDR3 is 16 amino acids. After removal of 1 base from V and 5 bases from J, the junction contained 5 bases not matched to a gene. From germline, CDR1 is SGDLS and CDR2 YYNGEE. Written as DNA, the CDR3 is TGTGCCAGCAGCGTAACTAGCGGGAGGGAGGCGGAGACCCAGTACTTC. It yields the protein CASSVTSGREAETQYF.

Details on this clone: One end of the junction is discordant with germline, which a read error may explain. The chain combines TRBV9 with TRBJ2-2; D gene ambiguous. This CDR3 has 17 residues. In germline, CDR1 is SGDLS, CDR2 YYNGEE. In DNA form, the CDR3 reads TGTGCCGGCAGCCCCAGAGGTCGGCTTCTGTACACCGGGGAGCTGTTTTTT. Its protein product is CAGSPRGRLLYTGELFF.

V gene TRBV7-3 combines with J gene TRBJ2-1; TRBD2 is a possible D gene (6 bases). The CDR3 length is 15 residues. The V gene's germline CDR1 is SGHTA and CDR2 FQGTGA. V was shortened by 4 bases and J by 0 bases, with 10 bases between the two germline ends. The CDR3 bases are TGTGCCAGCAGCTCGCGGGGAAGCTCCTACAATGAGCAGTTCTTC. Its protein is CASSSRGSSYNEQFF.